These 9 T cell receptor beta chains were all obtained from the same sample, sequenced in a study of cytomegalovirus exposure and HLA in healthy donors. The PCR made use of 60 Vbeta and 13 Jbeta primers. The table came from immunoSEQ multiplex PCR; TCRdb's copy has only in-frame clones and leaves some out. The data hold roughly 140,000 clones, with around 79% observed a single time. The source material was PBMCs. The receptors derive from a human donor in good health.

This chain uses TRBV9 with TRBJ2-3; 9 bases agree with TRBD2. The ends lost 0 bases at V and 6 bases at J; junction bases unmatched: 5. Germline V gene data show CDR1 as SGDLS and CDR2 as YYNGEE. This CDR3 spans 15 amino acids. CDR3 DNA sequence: TGTGCCAGCAGCGTAGGGGCGGGGGGGCCGGATACGCAGTATTTT. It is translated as CASSVGAGGPDTQYF.

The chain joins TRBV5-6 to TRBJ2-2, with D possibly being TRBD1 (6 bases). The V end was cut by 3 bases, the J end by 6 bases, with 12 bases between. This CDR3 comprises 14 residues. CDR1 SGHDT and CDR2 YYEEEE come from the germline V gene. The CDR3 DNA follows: TGTGCCAGCAGCTGGGATACAGGGTCCGGGGAGCTGTTTTTT. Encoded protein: CASSWDTGSGELFF.

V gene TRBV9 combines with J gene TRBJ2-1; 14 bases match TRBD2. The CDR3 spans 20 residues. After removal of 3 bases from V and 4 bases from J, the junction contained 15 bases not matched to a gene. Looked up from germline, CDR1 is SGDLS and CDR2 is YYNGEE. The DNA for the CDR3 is TGTGCCAGCAGCGCCTGGACTAGCGGGGGGAAAGATCCAATTTACAATGAGCAGTTCTTC. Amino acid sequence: CASSAWTSGGKDPIYNEQFF.

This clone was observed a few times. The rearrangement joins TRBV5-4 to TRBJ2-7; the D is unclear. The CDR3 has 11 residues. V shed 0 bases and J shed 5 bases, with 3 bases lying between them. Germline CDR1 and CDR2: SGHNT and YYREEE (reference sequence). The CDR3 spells CASSLVDEQYF. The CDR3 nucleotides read TGTGCCAGCAGCTTGGTCGACGAGCAGTACTTC. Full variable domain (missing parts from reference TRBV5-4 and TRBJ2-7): ETGVTQSPTHLIKTRGQQVTLRCSSQSGHNTVSWYQQALGQGPQFIFQYYREEENGRGNFPPRFSGLQFPNYSSELNVNALELDDSALYLCASSLVDEQYFGPGTRLTVT.

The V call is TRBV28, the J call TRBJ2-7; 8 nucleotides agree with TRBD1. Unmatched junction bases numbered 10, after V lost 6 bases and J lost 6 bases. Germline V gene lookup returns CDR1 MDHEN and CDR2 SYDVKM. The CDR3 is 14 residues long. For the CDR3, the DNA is TGTGCCAGCAGGTCCCCGGGACAGGAAACCGAGCAGTACTTC. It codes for CASRSPGQETEQYF.

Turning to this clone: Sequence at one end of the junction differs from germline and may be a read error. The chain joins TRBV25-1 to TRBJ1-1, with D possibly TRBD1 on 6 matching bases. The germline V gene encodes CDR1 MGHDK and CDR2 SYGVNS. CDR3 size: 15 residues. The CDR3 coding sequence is TGTGCCAGCAGTGAAGACAGGAAGCGGCGCACTGAAGCTTCCTTT. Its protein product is CASSEDRKRRTEASF. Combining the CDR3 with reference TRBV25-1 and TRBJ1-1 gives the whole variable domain EADIYQTPRYLVIGTGKKITLECSQTMGHDKMYWYQQDPGMELHLIHYSYGVNSTEKGDLSSESTVSRIRTEHFPLTLESARPSHTSQYLCASSEDRKRRTEASFGQGTRLTVV.

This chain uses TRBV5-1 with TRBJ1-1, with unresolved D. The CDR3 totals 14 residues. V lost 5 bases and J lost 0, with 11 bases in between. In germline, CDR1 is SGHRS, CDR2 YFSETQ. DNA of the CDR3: TGCGCCAGCAGTCTTGAGGTCATGAACACTGAAGCTTTCTTT. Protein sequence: CASSLEVMNTEAFF.

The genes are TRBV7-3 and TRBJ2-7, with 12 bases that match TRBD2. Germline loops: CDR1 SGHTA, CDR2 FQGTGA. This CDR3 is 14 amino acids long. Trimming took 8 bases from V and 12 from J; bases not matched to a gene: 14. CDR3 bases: TGTGCCAGCTCCCCGGGGCTAGCGGGAGGGCCGGTGTACTTC. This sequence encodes CASSPGLAGGPVYF.

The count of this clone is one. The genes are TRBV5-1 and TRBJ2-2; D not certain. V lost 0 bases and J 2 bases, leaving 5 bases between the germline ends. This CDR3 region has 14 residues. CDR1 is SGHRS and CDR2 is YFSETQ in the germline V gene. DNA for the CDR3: TGCGCCAGCAGCTTGGACACCAACACCGGGGAGCTGTTTTTT. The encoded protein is CASSLDTNTGELFF.